The 29 T cell receptor beta chains listed next were all sequenced from one sample in a study of T cell repertoires in cytomegalovirus infection. TCRdb processed the reads anew with MiXCR; each CDR3 protein has one entry. The repertoire holds some 240,000 distinct CDR3 sequences, with over 15% as singletons. Sequencing was performed on CD8+ T cells from PBMCs. Receptors were obtained from a human donor in good health (CMV status not recorded). Some clones in this sample may be carry-over from other donors' samples.

This clonotype was picked up many times. The rearrangement uses TRBV7-2 and TRBJ2-1; D is ambiguous. V lost 5 bases to trimming and J lost 2 bases, with 13 bases between them. This CDR3 is built from 15 residues. Germline values: CDR1 SGHTA, CDR2 FQGNSA. Here the CDR3 DNA reads TGTGCCAGCAGCCCCGGCTTAACTCCCTACAATGAGCAGTTCTTC. Protein product: CASSPGLTPYNEQFF.

This clonotype has just a few counts. The rearrangement links TRBV20-1 to TRBJ1-1; a weak D match, TRBD1 (5 bases). The V gene's germline CDR1 is DFQATT and CDR2 SNEGSKA (reference sequence). This CDR3 region has 13 residues. Trimming left V 3 bases short and J 3 bases short, with 11 bases between. CDR3 residues: CSASLLGDTEAFF. In DNA, the CDR3 is TGCAGTGCTAGTCTCCTAGGGGACACTGAAGCTTTCTTT.

The V gene is TRBV6-5, the J gene TRBJ1-5; D call uncertain. The CDR3 runs to 15 residues. Germline V gives CDR1 MNHEY, CDR2 SVGAGI. V dropped 0 bases and J dropped 5 bases, with 11 bases sitting between them. DNA for the CDR3: TGTGCCAGCAGTTACTCACTGTTTGGGGATCAGCCCCAGCATTTT. Translation gives CASSYSLFGDQPQHF.

Many counts were recorded for this clonotype. This chain connects TRBV28 to TRBJ2-1; 7 bases map to TRBD2. J was trimmed by 7 bases and V by 5 bases; bases with no gene match: 8. The germline gives CDR1 MDHEN, CDR2 SYDVKM. The CDR3 contains 14 residues. CDR3 region: CASSPSAGVNEQFF. CDR3 sequence (DNA): TGTGCCAGCAGTCCCTCGGCGGGGGTAAATGAGCAGTTCTTC. The whole variable domain, remainder taken from reference TRBV28 and TRBJ2-1, is DVKVTQSSRYLVKRTGEKVFLECVQDMDHENMFWYRQDPGLGLRLIYFSYDVKMKEKGDIPEGYSVSREKKERFSLILESASTNQTSMYLCASSPSAGVNEQFFGPGTRLTVL.

This clonotype was found many times. The chain links TRBV2 to TRBJ1-5; 8 bases are a match to TRBD1. The CDR3 covers 16 residues. Per germline, CDR1 SNHLY and CDR2 FYNNEI. V trimming: 7 bases; J trimming: 0 bases; junction bases outside the gene matches: 8. The CDR3 protein is CASIPDRGHSNQPQHF. The CDR3 DNA is TGTGCCAGCATCCCTGACAGGGGACATAGCAATCAGCCCCAGCATTTT.

This clonotype was counted a few times. This chain uses TRBV4-3 with TRBJ2-7; D is undetermined. The V end lost 0 bases, the J end lost 3 bases, and 9 bases lay between the germline ends. Germline CDR1 LGHNA, CDR2 YSLEER. The CDR3 length is 14 residues. CDR3 sequence reads: CASSQDFSHYEQYF. The CDR3 DNA sequence: TGCGCCAGCAGCCAAGATTTCAGCCACTACGAGCAGTACTTC.

The chain carries TRBV4-1 and TRBJ2-1; weak D call: TRBD2 (6 bases). The V gene's germline CDR1 is MGHRA and CDR2 YSYEKL. The CDR3 has 15 residues. V gave up 5 bases and J gave up 0 bases, with 11 bases separating them. The DNA for the CDR3 is TGCGCCAGCAGCTCGCGGGACCTCTCCTACAATGAGCAGTTCTTC. Translated, it gives CASSSRDLSYNEQFF.

This clonotype was observed at least ten times. V gene TRBV7-8 combines with J gene TRBJ1-1; 9 bases align to TRBD1. Germline values: CDR1 SGHVS, CDR2 FQNEAQ. This CDR3 has 16 amino acids. V lost 4 bases, J lost 2 bases, and 8 bases stayed unmatched. The CDR3 is CASSSLGDRENTEAFF. In nucleotides, the CDR3 is TGTGCCAGCAGCTCCTTGGGGGACAGGGAAAACACTGAAGCTTTCTTT.

The sample holds a few counts of this clonotype. The genes are TRBV28 and TRBJ2-3; TRBD2 aligns across 9 bases. Unmatched junction bases numbered 9, after V lost 3 bases and J lost 2 bases. CDR1 and CDR2 from the germline V gene are MDHEN and SYDVKM. The CDR3 consists of 17 residues. CDR3 sequence: CASSLSLAGDPTDTQYF. The CDR3, as DNA: TGTGCCAGCAGTTTGTCGTTAGCGGGGGACCCCACAGATACGCAGTATTTT. Full variable domain (missing parts from reference TRBV28 and TRBJ2-3): DVKVTQSSRYLVKRTGEKVFLECVQDMDHENMFWYRQDPGLGLRLIYFSYDVKMKEKGDIPEGYSVSREKKERFSLILESASTNQTSMYLCASSLSLAGDPTDTQYFGPGTRLTVL.

V gene TRBV6-6 combines with J gene TRBJ1-1; D call uncertain. CDR3 length: 10 amino acids. The V gene lost 7 bases and the J gene lost 4 bases, with 4 bases spanning the gap. The germline gives CDR1 MNHNY, CDR2 SVGAGI (reference sequence). The CDR3 reads CASIGTEAFF. The CDR3 coding sequence is TGTGCCAGCATCGGCACTGAAGCTTTCTTT.

This clonotype has more than one count but fewer than ten. V and J are TRBV7-9 and TRBJ2-2; tentatively, D is TRBD1 or TRBD2 (7 bases each). Trimming removed 2 bases from V and 4 bases from J, with 17 bases in between. Germline V CDR1 and CDR2: SEHNR, FQNEAQ (reference sequence). The CDR3 is 17 amino acids. This CDR3 is CASSLSRGGRGTGELFF. The CDR3 DNA is TGTGCCAGCAGCTTAAGCAGGGGGGGCCGAGGCACCGGGGAGCTGTTTTTT.

Details on this clonotype: A much larger clone is a single base away; this may be a read error. The rearrangement links TRBV7-8 to TRBJ1-4; D gene uncertain. The CDR3 has 16 residues. CDR1 SGHVS and CDR2 FQNEAQ come from the germline V gene. V was pared by 5 bases and J by 3 bases, with 16 bases between. This CDR3 is CASSPLRGASNEKLFF. CDR3 in DNA: TGTGCCAGCAGCCCACTCCGGGGTGCATCTAATGAAAAACTGTTTTTT.

This clonotype was picked up a small number of times. The chain combines TRBV5-6 with TRBJ2-7; D unclear. V lost 0 bases to trimming and J lost 0 bases, with 16 bases between them. Germline V CDR1 and CDR2: SGHDT, YYEEEE. The CDR3 is made up of 17 amino acids. The CDR3 coding sequence is TGTGCCAGCAGCTTGGCCCCCGGCAGGACCGGCTCCTACGAGCAGTACTTC. Protein: CASSLAPGRTGSYEQYF.

This clonotype was counted ten times or more. The chain combines TRBV5-1 with TRBJ2-2; D is ambiguous. The CDR3 is made up of 15 amino acids. CDR1 SGHRS and CDR2 YFSETQ come from the germline V gene. The ends were cut back, 2 bases at V and 1 base at J, with 9 bases in the middle. The CDR3 DNA reads as TGCGCCAGCAGCTTTTATTCAGGGAACACCGGGGAGCTGTTTTTT. This gives the protein CASSFYSGNTGELFF.

A few counts support this clonotype. This chain joins TRBV4-2 and TRBJ2-1, with 8 bases matching TRBD1. Trimming cost V 3 bases and J 8 bases; bases outside gene matches: 12. The germline V gene has CDR1 LGHNA and CDR2 YNFKEQ. CDR3 length: 16 amino acids. CDR3 protein: CASSHPGAGGRDEQFF. CDR3 bases: TGTGCCAGCAGCCACCCCGGTGCAGGGGGCCGGGATGAGCAGTTCTTC.

This chain joins TRBV27 and TRBJ1-5; 9 bases map to TRBD1. With V trimmed by 6 bases and J by 3 bases, 6 bases remained unmatched. Germline V gives CDR1 MNHEY, CDR2 SMNVEV (reference sequence). There are 15 residues in the CDR3. The CDR3 spells CASRPGQGNNQPQHF. Here the CDR3 DNA reads TGTGCCAGCAGGCCGGGACAGGGAAACAATCAGCCCCAGCATTTT.

There are many counts of this clonotype. The chain links TRBV5-4 to TRBJ1-1, with D unresolved. V lost 2 bases to trimming and J lost 6 bases, with 20 bases between them. CDR1 and CDR2 from the germline V gene are SGHNT and YYREEE (reference sequence). The CDR3 has 16 residues. The CDR3 spells CASSFRGDRAVAEAFF. Here the CDR3 DNA reads TGTGCCAGCAGCTTTCGAGGAGATAGGGCCGTCGCTGAAGCTTTCTTT. The full variable domain, with the rest looked up from reference TRBV5-4 and TRBJ1-1, is ETGVTQSPTHLIKTRGQQVTLRCSSQSGHNTVSWYQQALGQGPQFIFQYYREEENGRGNFPPRFSGLQFPNYSSELNVNALELDDSALYLCASSFRGDRAVAEAFFGQGTRLTVV.

This chain links TRBV12-3 or TRBV12-4 with TRBJ1-5; 7 nucleotides agree with TRBD1. The CDR3 loop spans 16 amino acids. V lost 5 bases, J lost 3 bases, and 10 bases stayed unmatched. The CDR3 DNA reads as TGTGCCAGCAGTCCTGCCGGGACAGCCTACAATCAGCCCCAGCATTTT. Encoded protein: CASSPAGTAYNQPQHF.

This clonotype showed up many times. The rearrangement links TRBV7-2 to TRBJ1-6, with D unresolved. Germline V CDR1 and CDR2: SGHTA, FQGNSA. The CDR3 length is 18 residues. The germline V and J ends were trimmed by 5 bases and 0 bases, with 17 bases remaining between them. CDR3 DNA sequence: TGTGCCAGCAGCCCCGACGCCTGGGGAAGCTCCTATAATTCACCCCTCCACTTT. Translation gives CASSPDAWGSSYNSPLHF.

This clonotype was recorded at least ten times. V usage is TRBV7-2 and J usage is TRBJ2-2; D is unclear. The CDR3 covers 14 residues. The V end was cut by 1 base, the J end by 3 bases, with 6 bases between. Germline V gene data show CDR1 as SGHTA and CDR2 as FQGNSA. The CDR3 bases are TGTGCCAGCAGCTTAGAGCGAGACACCGGGGAGCTGTTTTTT. Protein sequence: CASSLERDTGELFF.

This clonotype has ten or more counts. The CDR3 loop is CASSSLGLTEAFF. The CDR3 nucleotides are TGTGCCAGCAGCTCCCTTGGGTTGACTGAAGCTTTCTTT. The V call is TRBV7-8, the J call TRBJ1-1; D ambiguous. The germline V gene has CDR1 SGHVS and CDR2 FQNEAQ. The length of the CDR3 is 13 residues. V was pared by 4 bases and J by 5 bases, with 11 bases between. The whole variable domain, remainder taken from reference TRBV7-8 and TRBJ1-1, is GAGVSQSPRYKVAKRGQDVALRCDPISGHVSLFWYQQALGQGPEFLTYFQNEAQLDKSGLPSDRFFAERPEGSVSTLKIQRTQQEDSAVYLCASSSLGLTEAFFGQGTRLTVV.

The J gene is TRBJ2-7, the V gene TRBV4-3; D could derive from TRBD1 or TRBD2 (5 bases each). Germline V CDR1 and CDR2: LGHNA, YSLEER. V lost 1 base and J 3 bases, leaving 13 bases between the germline ends. The CDR3 totals 15 residues. CDR3 sequence reads: CASSQGVGPDYEQYF. The CDR3 DNA reads as TGCGCCAGCAGCCAAGGGGTGGGACCCGACTACGAGCAGTACTTC.

This clonotype was seen repeatedly, ten times or more. This sequence joins TRBV12-3 or TRBV12-4 and TRBJ1-5; D may be TRBD1 (6 bases). With 7 bases removed from V and 11 bases from J, the gap between germline ends came to 21 bases. This CDR3 contains 14 residues. Here the CDR3 reads CASTTQGSQGAQHF. The CDR3 bases are TGTGCCAGCACCACGCAGGGGTCTCAAGGGGCCCAGCATTTT.

This clonotype was counted between two and nine times. V gene TRBV19 combines with J gene TRBJ2-3; 12 bases agree with TRBD2. Germline CDR1 and CDR2: LNHDA and SQIVND (reference sequence). The CDR3 runs to 17 residues. V shed 5 bases, J shed 6 bases, and the junction held 12 bases outside the gene matches. The CDR3 is CASSSRLAGEPDDTQYF. CDR3 nucleotides: TGTGCCAGTAGTTCGAGACTAGCGGGGGAGCCTGATGATACGCAGTATTTT.

This clonotype was picked up many times. This chain links TRBV5-6 with TRBJ2-1, with TRBD2 matching over 13 bases. Germline values: CDR1 SGHDT, CDR2 YYEEEE. The CDR3 totals 18 residues. The J segment lost 0 bases and the V segment lost 4 bases, leaving 7 bases of the junction unmatched. Here the CDR3 reads CASSIGLAGVTSYNEQFF. CDR3 in DNA: TGTGCCAGCAGCATCGGACTAGCGGGGGTTACCTCCTACAATGAGCAGTTCTTC.

In its sample, this clonotype was seen a few times. V and J are TRBV9 and TRBJ2-1; D is uncertain. The CDR3 is made up of 14 amino acids. Trimming pared 4 bases from V and 0 bases from J, leaving 8 bases between. CDR1 and CDR2 from the germline V gene are SGDLS and YYNGEE. The CDR3 DNA reads TGTGCCAGCAGCCCCTGGGACTCCTACAATGAGCAGTTCTTC. This codes for CASSPWDSYNEQFF.

This clonotype was counted only a few times. This chain links TRBV6-5 with TRBJ2-2; 7 bases agree with TRBD1. The CDR3 length is 14 residues. The V gene end was trimmed by 5 bases and the J gene end by 2 bases; junction bases not matched to a gene: 2. CDR1 and CDR2 (germline): MNHEY, SVGAGI. The CDR3: CASSHRGNTGELFF. DNA of the CDR3: TGTGCCAGCAGTCACAGGGGTAACACCGGGGAGCTGTTTTTT.

This clonotype was observed a few times. CDR3 protein: CASSGTGGNSYNEQFF. The CDR3 DNA sequence: TGTGCCAGCAGCGGGACAGGGGGTAACTCCTACAATGAGCAGTTCTTC. This chain links TRBV5-4 with TRBJ2-1; 11 nucleotides match TRBD1. J was trimmed by 0 bases and V by 4 bases; bases with no gene match: 3. The germline gives CDR1 SGHNT, CDR2 YYREEE (reference sequence). The CDR3 consists of 16 residues.

The V and J genes are TRBV19 and TRBJ2-3; 8 positions match TRBD1. The CDR3 runs 15 residues. The germline gives CDR1 LNHDA, CDR2 SQIVND (reference sequence). With 4 bases clipped from V and 8 bases from J, the junction kept 11 bases outside the gene matches. CDR3 DNA: TGTGCCAGTAGTACCCGGACAGGGCGTGGGGGTACGCAGTATTTT. Amino acid sequence: CASSTRTGRGGTQYF.